This TCR beta chain came from a study of T cell clones after liver transplantation. The data were produced by immunoSEQ multiplex PCR, yet TCRdb's version contains in-frame clones alone and is incomplete. The table includes just over 80,000 clones, roughly 80% detected once. The origin of this receptor is a human patient who received a liver transplant. Some T cells here may be from the graft donor. The material sequenced was CD4+ T cells from blood, taken 45 to 47 months after liver transplant.

The CDR3 region is CAWTLGGYTEAFF. CDR3 sequence (DNA): TGTGCCTGGACCCTAGGAGGCTACACTGAAGCTTTCTTT. The chain links TRBV30 to TRBJ1-1; D remains ambiguous. The CDR3 is 13 residues long. Germline assignment: CDR1 GTSNPN and CDR2 SVGIG (reference sequence). V lost 4 bases and J 3 bases, leaving 12 bases between the germline ends.